What follows describes a single T cell receptor beta chain. Its antigen is undetermined. The study ran its PCR with 60 Vbeta and 13 Jbeta primers. This table comes from immunoSEQ multiplex PCR, and its TCRdb copy is limited to in-frame clones, with some not included. The sample consists of about 130,000 clones, 60% to 80% of them appearing once. These data are taken from a study of cytomegalovirus exposure and HLA in healthy donors. Study-wide findings and caveats: Reports indicated that the classifier achieved high specificity and sensitivity in diagnosing cytomegalovirus status.

Sequenced: PBMCs. The TCR sequence derives from a male donor in good health and CMV-seronegative.

The CDR3 is CASSPQPGLVVDTQYF. In DNA, the CDR3 is TGCGCCAGCAGCCCCCAACCGGGACTAGTGGTAGATACGCAGTATTTT. The J gene is TRBJ2-3, the V gene TRBV4-3; 8 bases are a match to TRBD2. V was clipped by 4 bases and J by 5 bases; unmatched bases: 11. Germline CDR1 and CDR2: LGHNA and YSLEER. The CDR3 runs 16 residues.